This T cell receptor beta chain derives from a study of blood T cell repertoires in COVID-19. Across the study: The origin of the acute and convalescent COVID-19 samples was the United States, Italy and Spain.

Seattle patients were enrolled during active infection and followed longitudinally. Under the authors' procedure: Reference gene primer amplification in the assay estimated nucleated cell counts. Assay used: immunoSEQ multiplex PCR; TCRdb lists only in-frame clones, some missing. The D gene and trimming were derived from the DNA, and the V and J assignments and clone size from that table. This sample has a few hundred thousand clones, with roughly 90% found just once. This CDR3 has 18 amino acids. Germline V lookup: CDR1 SGDLS, CDR2 YYNGEE. The ends lost 2 bases at V and 2 bases at J; junction bases unmatched: 16.

Sample: peripheral blood. This TCR was recovered from a woman between 55 and 75 years old with COVID-19, enrolled during active disease. The chain uses TRBV9 and TRBJ2-7; 7 nucleotides match TRBD1. This chain's CDR3 is CASSVPRVQQGTAYEQYF. The CDR3 coding sequence is TGTGCCAGCAGCGTCCCACGGGTCCAACAGGGGACCGCCTACGAGCAGTACTTC.